This T cell receptor (beta chain) was identified in a study of identical twins (dated by TCRdb to about 2016). Some background on the complete study: TCR alpha and beta repertoires from monozygotic twins, unrelated adults of various ages and cord blood were deep-sequenced to test whether fetal clonotypes persist. To rule out contamination, the twin experiments were replicated at different times with different library preparation protocols.

What the study reported, not specific to this receptor: Because the same donors could not be followed over many years, conclusions were based on cross-sectional statistical analysis. Out-of-frame TCR alpha sequences shared between twins showed an excess of low generation-probability sequences compared with coincidental sharing between unrelated individuals. Zero-insertion analyses could be partly confounded by invariant T cells such as MAIT and iNKT, though diverse VJ usage argued against such confounding for most clonotypes. Out-of-frame TCR alpha sharing in monozygotic twins was systematically underestimated by recombination models, whereas sharing between unrelated individuals was in agreement with the recombination models. Excess twin sharing in beta out-of-frame sequences was weaker because fewer shared sequences lowered the signal-to-noise ratio. Abundant cord blood beta clonotypes had fewer insertions, young adult naive repertoires showed a similar but weaker trend, and memory repertoires showed no such trend.

Regarding this clonotype: Its antigen is not yet known. Base qualities are not provided; no much larger clone lies one nucleotide away.

Library preparation employed 5' RACE. Sequencing used an Illumina HiSeq 2000. A universal primer binding site was introduced by template switching, and a unique molecular identifier was present in the final cDNA, enabling accurate counting of TCR cDNA molecules. Specific primers in the conserved constant-segment region were used to synthesize first-strand cDNA for TCR alpha and beta chains. To control for contamination, each cDNA library was double barcoded with a SMART-Mk sample barcode plus Illumina barcodes. Two successive PCR steps introduced TruSeq adapter sequences along with Illumina sample barcodes. TCR alpha and beta cDNA libraries were sequenced on the Illumina HiSeq platform with custom primers. The authors' analysis ran thus. MiGEC processed the raw reads to extract unique molecular identifiers, while MiXCR was used to determine the CDR3 positions. Recombination models were inferred per individual with the repgenHMM and IGoR tools using an EM algorithm. Shared clonotypes were analyzed with the tcR package in R, and sharing was normalized by the product of cloneset sizes. Out-of-frame nonproductive sequences were analyzed to study raw recombination free of thymic and clonal selection effects. TCRdb reprocessing: public reads trimmed at Q25 with fastp, clones called with MiXCR, in-frame beta chains kept. Each record represents a unique CDR3 protein, reported with the most common genes and DNA among its rows. TCRdb assigned the V and J calls; the authors' analysis was not used. Within this sample are 350,000 to 400,000 distinct CDR3 sequences, with roughly 9% of them counted one time only. The top ten hold under 10% of the sample.

Every donor was a healthy Caucasian. The researchers also sequenced three unrelated adults who were not twins: a male aged 18 to 30, a male aged 50 to 59, and a female aged 50 to 59. Using Miltenyi CD45RO+ enrichment and human naive T-cell isolation kits, memory (CD45RO+) and naive T cells were isolated from PBMC. Trimmed from V: 3 bases; trimmed from J: 3 bases; junction bases lacking a gene match: 8. Reading from cysteine to phenylalanine, the CDR3 counts 15 amino acids. Of all the DNA, just the CDR3 is kept, 45 bases in frame from base 1. According to the germline V gene (reference sequence), CDR1 reads GTSNPN and CDR2 reads SVGIG.

The chain joins TRBV30 to TRBJ2-1; 7 junctional bases match TRBD1. This TCR derives from a woman between 45 and 65 years old in good health. Sequenced material: naive T cells sorted from blood. Taken with the paper, the label for cell subset or site translates to: cells isolated with a human naive T-cell isolation kit. Here is the DNA: TGTGCCTGGAGGGTTCAATGGACAGGCTACAATGAGCAGTTCTTC. It is translated as CAWRVQWTGYNEQFF.